Sequencing of this T cell receptor beta chain was carried out in a study of Ad26.COV2.S vaccination and SARS-CoV-2 variants. General study results and limits: Placebo recipients and vaccine recipients were similar in non-spike TCR breadth. Reportedly, after vaccination the spike-specific CD8+ and CD4+ T cell responses displayed substantial breadth.

Some clones are missing from TCRdb's copy, which holds only in-frame ones; the method was immunoSEQ multiplex PCR. The sample has 350,000 to 450,000 clones, about 88% seen once; the top ten hold 2.5% to 3.5%. Treatment defined: around 19 received Ad26.COV2.S at low or high dose, single or two shots; about 5 received placebo; per-sample allocation not given. Samples came from day 63 after the first vaccine or placebo injection. As concerns this clone: Its antigen remains unknown.

The V and J ends lost 0 bases and 0 bases respectively, with 9 bases between them. Germline-derived CDR1 and CDR2 are SGHRS and YFSETQ. CDR3 length: 16 amino acids. The rearrangement uses TRBV5-1 and TRBJ1-4; D not resolved. This sample comprised peripheral blood, obtained in a trial of Ad26.COV2.S vaccine versus placebo. The receptor comes from a person between 18 and 59 years old who received the Ad26.COV2.S COVID-19 vaccine or a placebo. CDR3 in DNA: TGCGCCAGCAGCTTGGGGGCAGCTGCAACTAATGAAAAACTGTTTTTT. Its translation is CASSLGAAATNEKLFF.